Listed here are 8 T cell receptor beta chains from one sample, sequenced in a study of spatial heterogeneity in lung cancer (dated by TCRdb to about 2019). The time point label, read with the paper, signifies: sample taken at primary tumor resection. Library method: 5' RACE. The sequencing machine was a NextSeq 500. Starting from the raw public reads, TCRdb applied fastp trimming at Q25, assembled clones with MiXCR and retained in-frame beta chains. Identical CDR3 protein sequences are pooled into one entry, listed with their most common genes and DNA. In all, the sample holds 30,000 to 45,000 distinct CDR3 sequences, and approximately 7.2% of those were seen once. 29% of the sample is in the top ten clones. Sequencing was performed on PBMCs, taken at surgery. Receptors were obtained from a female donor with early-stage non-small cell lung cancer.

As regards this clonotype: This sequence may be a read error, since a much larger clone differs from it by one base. The CDR3 DNA sequence: TGTGCCAGCAGATCATCTAGCGGGAGGGTCGGGGAGACCCAGTACTTC. It encodes CASRSSSGRVGETQYF. This chain connects TRBV7-6 to TRBJ2-5, with TRBD2 identical over 12 bases. The CDR3 runs to 16 residues. V dropped 6 bases and J dropped 5; count of bases not matched to a gene: 10. Germline V gene data show CDR1 as SGHVS and CDR2 as FNYEAQ.

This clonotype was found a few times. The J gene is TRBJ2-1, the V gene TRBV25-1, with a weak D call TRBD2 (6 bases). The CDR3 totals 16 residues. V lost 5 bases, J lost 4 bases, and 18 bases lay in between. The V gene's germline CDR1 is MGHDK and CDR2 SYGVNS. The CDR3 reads CASSIWRGLSYNEQFF. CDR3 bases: TGTGCCAGCAGTATTTGGAGGGGCTTATCATACAATGAGCAGTTCTTC.

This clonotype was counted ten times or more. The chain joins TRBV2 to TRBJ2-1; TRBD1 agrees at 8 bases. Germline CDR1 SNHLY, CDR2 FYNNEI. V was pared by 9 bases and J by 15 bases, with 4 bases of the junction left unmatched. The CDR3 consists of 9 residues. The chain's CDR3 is CASDRGRFF. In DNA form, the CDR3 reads TGTGCCAGTGACAGGGGCCGGTTCTTC. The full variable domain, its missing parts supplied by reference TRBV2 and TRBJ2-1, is EPEVTQTPSHQVTQMGQEVILRCVPISNHLYFYWYRQILGQKVEFLVSFYNNEISEKSEIFDDQFSVERPDGSNFTLKIRSTKLEDSAMYFCASDRGRFFGPGTRLTVL.

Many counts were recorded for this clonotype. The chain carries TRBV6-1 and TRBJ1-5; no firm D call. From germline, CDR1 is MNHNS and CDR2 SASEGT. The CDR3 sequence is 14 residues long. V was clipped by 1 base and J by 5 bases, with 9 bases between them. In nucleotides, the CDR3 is TGTGCCAGCAGTGAAGGGGAGGACTATCAGCCCCAGCATTTT. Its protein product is CASSEGEDYQPQHF.

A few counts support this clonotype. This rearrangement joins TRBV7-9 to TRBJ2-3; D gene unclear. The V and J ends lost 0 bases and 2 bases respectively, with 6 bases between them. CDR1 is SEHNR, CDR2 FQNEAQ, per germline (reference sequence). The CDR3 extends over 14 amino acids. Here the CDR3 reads CASSLATHTDTQYF. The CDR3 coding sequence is TGTGCCAGCAGCTTAGCCACCCACACAGATACGCAGTATTTT.

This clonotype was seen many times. This CDR3 reads CASSFGTGFYGYTF. The CDR3 bases are TGTGCCAGCAGCTTCGGAACAGGGTTCTATGGCTACACCTTC. The chain couples TRBV28 to TRBJ1-2; possibly TRBD1 for D (6 bases). V dropped 6 bases and J dropped 4 bases, with 15 bases sitting between them. This CDR3 contains 14 residues. The germline CDR1 and CDR2 sequences are MDHEN and SYDVKM.

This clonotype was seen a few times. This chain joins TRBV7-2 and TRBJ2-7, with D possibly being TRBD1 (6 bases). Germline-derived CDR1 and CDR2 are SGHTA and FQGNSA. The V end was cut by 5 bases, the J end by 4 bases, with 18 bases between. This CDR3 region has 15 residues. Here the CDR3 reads CASSPDPDSLYEQYF. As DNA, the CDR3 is TGTGCCAGCAGCCCCGACCCGGACAGCCTGTACGAGCAGTACTTC.

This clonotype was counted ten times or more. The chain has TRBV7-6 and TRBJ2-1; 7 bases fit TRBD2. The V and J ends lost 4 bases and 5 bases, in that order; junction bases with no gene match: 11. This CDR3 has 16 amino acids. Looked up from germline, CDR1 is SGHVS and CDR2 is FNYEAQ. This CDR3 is CASSSLELALNNEQFF. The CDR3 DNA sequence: TGTGCCAGCAGCTCCCTAGAACTAGCGCTAAACAATGAGCAGTTCTTC.